Listed below are T cell receptor beta chains from one sample, sequenced in a study of spatial heterogeneity in lung cancer. Each CDR3 protein gets one entry after TCRdb re-called the 5' RACE reads with MiXCR. Of 2,700 or so distinct CDR3 sequences in the sample, about 7.3% are singletons; the top ten hold under 30%. The sample was lung tumor tissue, taken at surgery. The origin of the receptors is a male donor with early-stage non-small cell lung cancer. The CDR3 runs from the conserved cysteine through the conserved F or W. The D gene is left open where the match is weak. Expanded clones are given a class, and other clones once, few, many or no size at all.

CDR3 DNA	CDR3 protein	clone size	V gene	D gene	J gene
TGTGCCAGCAGTTTGGCGGGAGGAGGGGACAATGAGCAGTTCTTC	CASSLAGGGDNEQFF	few	TRBV27	TRBD2	TRBJ2-1
TGTGCCAGCAGTGATGGGGTGGGACTCTACAATGAGCAGTTCTTC	CASSDGVGLYNEQFF	medium-sized	TRBV2	-	TRBJ2-1
TGTGCCAGCAGCCCTTGGACTAGCGGGGATGGTGAGCAGTTCTTC	CASSPWTSGDGEQFF	medium-sized	TRBV7-2	TRBD2	TRBJ2-1
TGTGCCAGCAGCGACACCGAGGGAGATCTGTCGGATGAGCAGTTCTTC	CASSDTEGDLSDEQFF	-	TRBV3-1	-	TRBJ2-1
TGCGCCAGCAGCTTGTATTCCGGGTCGGGGAATGAGCAGTTCTTC	CASSLYSGSGNEQFF	medium-sized	TRBV5-1	-	TRBJ2-1
TGTGCCAGCAGCCCCCCGGGAGGGGGTTGGACTGAAGCTTTCTTT	CASSPPGGGWTEAFF	medium-sized	TRBV7-2	-	TRBJ1-1
TGTGCCAGCAGCCTCGGCGGGACAGGGGAGCAGTACTTC	CASSLGGTGEQYF	medium-sized	TRBV7-3	TRBD1	TRBJ2-7
TGCGCCAGCAGCCGACAGGAAACTTCCTACAATGAGCAGTTCTTC	CASSRQETSYNEQFF	few	TRBV4-1	-	TRBJ2-1